This T cell receptor (beta chain) was sequenced during a study of regulatory T cells in long-lasting Graves disease (dated by TCRdb to the early 2020s). Concerning the study at large: Antithyroid drugs had been taken for less than 3 months by newly diagnosed Graves' disease patients. This study used TCR sequencing and RNA sequencing of peripheral blood to compare persistent Graves' disease patients against newly diagnosed Graves' disease patients. The study took place in China and was registered as a clinical trial. A total of roughly 35 samples were covered by TCR sequencing, comprising some 13 persistent and approximately 20 newly diagnosed Graves' disease patients. The paper's findings and limits, for the study overall: Sequencing and analysis were restricted to the TCR beta chain. TRBV28, TRBJ1-2 and TRBJ2-5 were preferentially used in persistent disease, while TRBV20-1 and TRBJ2-1 were favored in newly diagnosed disease. More public clonotypes were shared among persistent patients (more than 2,500) than among newly diagnosed patients (more than 900). Peripheral blood alone was examined, since thyroid tissue, which constituted the primary lesion, could not be accessed. As a limitation, the authors acknowledged that the small sample size may reduce accuracy. Compared with newly diagnosed patients, persistent Graves' disease patients had lower TCR Shannon entropy and fewer highly expanded clones, which suggests clonal expansion.

This clonotype was found a few times. The clone's antigen remains unknown. The record has no base qualities; no much larger clone is one base away. Library generation was performed with multiplex PCR. Sequencing used an Illumina HiSeq 4000. iRepertoire HTBI primers and Arm-PCR amplification of CDR3 regions were used to construct TCR beta libraries. Before sequencing, the PCR products went through gel purification. Turning to the authors' computational methods: A total of some 60 TRBV and more than twelve TRBJ segments were identified across samples and were used for gene usage analysis of CDR3 amino acid clonotypes. COPE and FqMerger were used to merge filtered high-quality paired reads into contigs. BLAST was used to align contigs to IMGT TRBV, TRBD and TRBJ reference genes, and CDR3 was defined according to IMGT. Highly expanded clones were defined as clonotypes with a frequency above 0.1%. Shannon entropy was used to measure repertoire diversity, and the Gini coefficient was used to measure V-J evenness. Public clonotypes were defined as clonotypes shared by more than one individual. Starting from the raw public reads, TCRdb applied fastp trimming at Q25, assembled clones with MiXCR and retained in-frame beta chains. CDR3 protein duplicates are merged, each entry listing the most common genes and DNA. These V and J calls rely on TCRdb rather than the paper's analysis. Here the sample has roughly 430,000 distinct CDR3 sequences; about 17% occur a single time. Together, the top ten hold approximately 12% of the sample.

Ends trimmed: V by 4 bases, J by 5 bases; bases unmatched to a gene: 16. CDR1 and CDR2 were assigned from the germline V gene (reference sequence) as DFQATT and SNEGSKA. Inclusive of the bounding cysteine and phenylalanine, the CDR3 is 17 residues long. Only the CDR3 part of the read is kept: 51 bases, read in frame from the first base. Read against the paper, the sample's time point label means: newly diagnosed GD, antithyroid drugs for less than 3 months. RNA was extracted from PBMCs in TRIzol for both TCR sequencing and RNA sequencing. The diagnosis of Graves' disease followed American Thyroid Association guidelines. Patients for the study were recruited at an endocrinology department in Xi'an, China. From each patient, nine milliliters of peripheral blood was collected into an EDTA anticoagulant tube. Ficoll Paque Plus density gradient separation was used to isolate PBMCs, and no further T cell sorting was performed. An Agilent 2100 Bioanalyzer and agarose gel were used to assess RNA quality, and a NanoDrop 2000 was used to measure RNA concentration.

These data also featured in a second study, about T cells in Graves' hyperthyroidism and ophthalmopathy. The second publication reports: Graves' hyperthyroidism was defined as stable when no progression to ophthalmopathy occurred over 18 months of follow-up. Hyperthyroidism patients were aged 18 to 65 years and newly diagnosed, with disease duration of less than 2 months. Any patient with an uncontrolled infection, another autoimmune disease, pregnancy or lactation was excluded. Clinical symptoms, serum thyroxine and TRAb, thyroid ultrasound, and orbital computed tomography formed the basis for the diagnoses. A first-round RT-PCR of the TCR CDR3 used the HTBI primer set with the Qiagen OneStep RT-PCR kit. Most expanded thyroid clonotypes (frequency above 0.001) were also found in blood, which suggests that blood repertoires may mirror thyroid immune responses. In cross-validation, a model built on a 13 V-J signature told ophthalmopathy apart from stable hyperthyroidism with under 90% sensitivity and 81% to 82% specificity, and in testing the same model reached 80%/75%. During validation, the model predicted progression to ophthalmopathy a median of roughly 7.1 months ahead of onset, with approximately 71% sensitivity and 72.22% specificity. To identify TCR V-J signatures that set the groups apart, the researchers used a discovery cohort of more than 95 patients, made up of roughly 40 with Graves' ophthalmopathy and 57 with stable Graves' hyperthyroidism. An independent validation cohort of around 19 hyperthyroidism patients and 17 patients who later progressed to ophthalmopathy tested prospective prediction of ophthalmopathy. For training and testing, the roughly 97 patients in the discovery cohort were randomly divided in a 7:3 ratio. The study also compared thyroid tissue and blood T-cell repertoires from several Graves' hyperthyroidism patients. After sampling, hyperthyroidism patients received methimazole starting at 30 mg daily, and ophthalmopathy patients received high-dose intravenous methylprednisolone. Libraries were constructed in a second round of multiplex PCR, after which size selection and purification were performed. Libraries were sequenced paired-end with 100 bp reads on an Illumina HiSeq2000. SOAPnuke was used to process the raw data, removing reads that contained adapters or uncalled bases, had a mean Phred below 15, or lacked an exact match to the constant primer or identifier. COPE v1.2.5 was used to merge the high-quality paired reads, and each unique nucleotide sequence was defined as a clonotype. Clonotypes were aligned to IMGT TRBV, TRBD and TRBJ reference segments using MiTCR v1.1. Only V-J combinations with frequency above 0.0001, covering approximately 99% of repertoires, were analysed. The TCS score was defined as F50 (clonal expansion) divided by E x V (chaos), with BLOSUM62-based TCRdist calculated between CDR3 peptides within each V-J. Welch's t-statistics and random forest reduced some 510 V-J features to 10 to 15, which were used in a naive Bayes classifier (R e1071). Sample size was not statistically predetermined, and blinding of investigators to group allocation was not performed. The paper reports TCR Vbeta CDR3 sequencing of 130 to 150 peripheral blood samples: under 45 ophthalmopathy, under 80 hyperthyroidism and roughly 17 progressor patients.

The sequence came from a woman in her 30s with Graves disease. Donor details come from another sample of the same person, matched by shared clones. The input for sequencing was peripheral blood mononuclear cells (PBMCs), taken at new diagnosis, from a patient treated with antithyroid drugs. The sequence joins TRBV20-1 to TRBJ2-5; 10 bases in the junction line up with TRBD2. CDR3 region: CSAIVAGGGGGRETQYF. The DNA sequence is given as TGCAGTGCTATTGTAGCGGGAGGCGGTGGCGGTAGGGAGACCCAGTACTTC.